Listed below are T cell receptor beta chains from one sample, sequenced in a study of cytomegalovirus exposure and HLA in healthy donors. TCRdb's copy holds only in-frame clones and misses some; the assay was immunoSEQ multiplex PCR. The data hold around 110,000 clones, with over 60% observed a single time. The specimen was PBMCs. These TCRs come from a woman in her late teens or twenties in good health and CMV-seropositive. Both conserved end residues are part of each CDR3. D genes are given only for firm matches. Clone sizes are given selectively: once, few, many, or a class where the clone is expanded.

v_call	clone_size	d_call	j_call	cdr3_length	cdr3_aa	cdr3_nt
TRBV10-3	few	NA	TRBJ1-1	18	CAISESRLGGQGNTEAFF	TGTGCCATCAGTGAGTCGAGGTTAGGAGGTCAAGGGAACACTGAAGCTTTCTTT
TRBV28	NA	TRBD2	TRBJ2-4	14	CASSPLGRENIQYF	TGTGCCAGCAGTCCCCTCGGGAGGGAAAACATTCAGTACTTC
TRBV5-8	NA	TRBD1	TRBJ1-2	14	CASSSATGLYGYTF	TGTGCCAGCAGCTCTGCGACAGGGTTATATGGCTACACCTTC
TRBV19	NA	TRBD1	TRBJ2-1	18	CASSIRGLGQSSYNEQFF	TGTGCCAGTAGTATCAGGGGGCTCGGACAGAGCTCCTACAATGAGCAGTTCTTC
TRBV14	NA	NA	TRBJ2-7	13	CASSLSPGYEQYF	TGTGCCAGCAGCCTCAGCCCCGGGTACGAGCAGTACTTC
TRBV30	NA	TRBD1	TRBJ2-1	15	CAWSFEITGGNEQFF	TGTGCCTGGAGTTTCGAAATCACAGGGGGCAATGAGCAGTTCTTC
TRBV23-1	NA	NA	TRBJ2-7	16	CASSQSAGTDSYEQYF	TGCGCCAGCAGTCAATCGGCCGGGACTGACTCCTACGAGCAGTACTTC
TRBV29-1	NA	TRBD2	TRBJ2-7	12	CSVRTSGYEQYF	TGCAGCGTGAGGACTAGCGGCTACGAGCAGTACTTC
TRBV19	NA	NA	TRBJ1-4	12	CASSMRGEKLFF	TGTGCCAGTAGTATGCGGGGAGAAAAACTGTTTTTT
TRBV15	NA	NA	TRBJ2-3	14	CATSRVRETDTQYF	TGTGCCACCAGCAGAGTGAGGGAGACAGATACGCAGTATTTT